This entry describes one T cell receptor (beta chain). Its specificity is not known. The data originate from a study of T cell responses to AZD1222 COVID-19 vaccine. At the level of the study: Whether given at about 4 or about 12 weeks, second doses were pooled.

This table comes from immunoSEQ multiplex PCR, and its TCRdb copy is limited to in-frame clones, with some not included. The table shows around 200,000 clones, with 85% to 90% occurring only once. Study outcomes and limitations: Nearly half of spike-specific TCRs reportedly go after variant regions that carry no mutations. The donor group comprised mostly white British people and more females; the analysis possibly underestimated clonal diversity. No repertoire was sampled before or during the peak T cell response, only after it.

This TCR derives from an adult in good health. Sample: peripheral blood, taken on day 0 of AZD1222 vaccination.

CDR3 in amino acids: CASSPGSVSYEQYF. CDR3 nucleotides: TGTGCCAGCAGCCCGGGGAGCGTCTCCTACGAGCAGTACTTC. This chain connects TRBV14 to TRBJ2-7; TRBD2 is a possible D gene (5 bases). Trimming left V 4 bases short and J 0 bases short, with 10 bases between. The CDR3 is 14 residues long. Germline loops: CDR1 SGHDN, CDR2 FVKESK.